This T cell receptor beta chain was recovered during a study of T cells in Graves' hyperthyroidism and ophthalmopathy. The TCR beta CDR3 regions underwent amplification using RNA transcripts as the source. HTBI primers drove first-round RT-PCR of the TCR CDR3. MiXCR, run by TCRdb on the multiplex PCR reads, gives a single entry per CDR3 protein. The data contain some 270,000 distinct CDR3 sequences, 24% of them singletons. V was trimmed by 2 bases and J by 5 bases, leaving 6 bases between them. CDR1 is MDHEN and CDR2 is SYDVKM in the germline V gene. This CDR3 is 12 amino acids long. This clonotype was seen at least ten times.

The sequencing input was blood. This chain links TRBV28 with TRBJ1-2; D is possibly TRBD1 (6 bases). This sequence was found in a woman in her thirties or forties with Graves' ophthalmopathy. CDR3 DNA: TGTGCCAGCAGTTTAGGACAGTATGGCTACACCTTC. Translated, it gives CASSLGQYGYTF.